The 21 T cell receptor beta chains given below trace back to one sample, sequenced in a study of graft-versus-host responses after intestinal transplantation. Sequenced by immunoSEQ multiplex PCR; TCRdb stores in-frame clones only, minus some. The sample lists just under 65,000 clones, approximately 88% occurring once. Tissue processing of the graft released intraepithelial and lamina propria lymphocytes from it. The material was ileum tissue, obtained roughly 54 weeks after transplant. The origin of the receptors is a human patient who received an intestinal transplant, so some T cells may come from the graft donor.

The chain joins TRBV5-4 to TRBJ1-2; perhaps TRBD1 as D (6 bases). Germline V gene data show CDR1 as SGHNT and CDR2 as YYREEE (reference sequence). The CDR3 contains 15 residues. Trimming pared 2 bases from V and 2 bases from J, leaving 13 bases between. CDR3 region: CASSLPGHQNYGYTF. DNA of the CDR3: TGTGCCAGCAGCTTACCGGGACACCAAAACTATGGCTACACCTTC.

The chain employs TRBV6-4 and TRBJ1-2, with D possibly matching TRBD1 (6 bases). The germline V gene has CDR1 MRHNA and CDR2 SNTAGT. The CDR3 is 14 amino acids. V lost 0 bases, J lost 5 bases, and 10 bases lay in between. The CDR3 nucleotides read TGTGCCAGCAGTGACTCATCCAGGGGATATGGCTACACCTTC. Protein: CASSDSSRGYGYTF.

The V call is TRBV6-5, the J call TRBJ2-7, with D possibly being TRBD2 (7 bases). Trimming took 7 bases from V and 2 from J, leaving 12 bases between them. The CDR3 spans 13 residues. Germline lookup yields CDR1 MNHEY and CDR2 SVGAGI. CDR3 nucleotide sequence: TGTGCCAGCAAAGGGGGGGAGGCCTACGAGCAGTACTTC. Protein: CASKGGEAYEQYF.

This clone came up a few times. The rearrangement joins TRBV7-2 to TRBJ2-3; TRBD1 might be the D (6 bases). Trimming left V 5 bases short and J 1 base short, with 10 bases between. This CDR3 is built from 14 residues. From germline, CDR1 is SGHTA and CDR2 FQGNSA. In DNA, the CDR3 is TGTGCCAGCAGCACTCGACAGGGCACAGATACGCAGTATTTT. Encoded protein: CASSTRQGTDTQYF. Variable domain in full (rest from reference TRBV7-2 and TRBJ2-3): GAGVSQSPSNKVTEKGKDVELRCDPISGHTALYWYRQSLGQGLEFLIYFQGNSAPDKSGLPSDRFSAERTGGSVSTLTIQRTQQEDSAVYLCASSTRQGTDTQYFGPGTRLTVL.

This rearrangement joins TRBV6-1 to TRBJ1-1; possible D gene TRBD1, 5 bases. The CDR3 contains 13 residues. The germline CDR1 and CDR2 sequences are MNHNS and SASEGT. The V end was cut by 8 bases, the J end by 1 base, with 11 bases between. The DNA for the CDR3 is TGTGCCAGCTCGGGCAGGGCGAACACTGAAGCTTTCTTT. This translates into CASSGRANTEAFF.

The CDR3 loop is CASSRYRDQPQHF. The CDR3 nucleotides are TGTGCCAGCAGCCGCTACAGGGATCAGCCCCAGCATTTT. This chain joins TRBV7-2 and TRBJ1-5, with a tentative D call TRBD1 (6 bases). The CDR3 is 13 amino acids. Trimming left V 5 bases short and J 5 bases short, with 10 bases between. CDR1 and CDR2 from the germline V gene are SGHTA and FQGNSA.

The chain employs TRBV29-1 and TRBJ2-6, with D maybe TRBD1 (6 bases). V lost 1 base to trimming and J lost 2 bases, with 9 bases between them. The CDR3 sequence is 15 residues long. Germline V gene data show CDR1 as SQVTM and CDR2 as ANQGSEA. For the CDR3, the DNA is TGCAGCGTTGAAGGAGGGGGAGCTGGGGCCAACGTCCTGACTTTC. Translated, it gives CSVEGGGAGANVLTF.

The CDR3 sequence: CASSSAMGLAETQYF. The CDR3 nucleotides are TGTGCCAGCAGCTCAGCTATGGGACTAGCGGAGACCCAGTACTTC. V usage is TRBV7-9 and J usage is TRBJ2-5, with 10 bases identical to TRBD2. With V trimmed by 4 bases and J by 5 bases, 7 bases remained unmatched. CDR3 length equals 15 residues. The germline V gene encodes CDR1 SEHNR and CDR2 FQNEAQ (reference sequence).

This clone was picked up a small number of times. The CDR3, as DNA: TGCGCCAGCAGCCATCCGGGACTACTATACGAGCAGTACTTC. This gives the protein CASSHPGLLYEQYF. This chain connects TRBV4-1 to TRBJ2-7; 7 positions agree with TRBD2. V gave up 3 bases and J gave up 4 bases; unmatched junction bases: 6. CDR3 length: 14 residues. Germline CDR1 reads MGHRA; CDR2 reads YSYEKL.

The genes are TRBV28 and TRBJ2-3; no reliable D call. CDR1 is MDHEN, CDR2 SYDVKM, per germline. This CDR3 is 16 amino acids long. The V and J ends lost 4 bases and 0 bases respectively, with 14 bases between them. CDR3: CASSSRGRTSTDTQYF. As DNA, the CDR3 is TGTGCCAGCAGTTCGAGAGGACGCACTAGCACAGATACGCAGTATTTT.

The chain employs TRBV18 and TRBJ2-5; D might be TRBD1 or TRBD2, each matching 5 bases. Germline assignment: CDR1 KGHSH and CDR2 LQKENI. The V end lost 3 bases, the J end lost 0 bases, and 5 bases lay between the germline ends. This CDR3 contains 13 residues. The CDR3 DNA reads as TGTGCCAGCTCACCGGGACACCAAGAGACCCAGTACTTC. It yields the protein CASSPGHQETQYF.

This clone was observed a few times. This sequence joins TRBV6-5 and TRBJ1-5; D gene ambiguous. The V end lost 2 bases, the J end lost 7 bases, and 12 bases lay between the germline ends. The germline V gene has CDR1 MNHEY and CDR2 SVGAGI. The CDR3 has 14 amino acids. The CDR3, as DNA: TGTGCCAGCAGTTACGGCCAGGTCGGACAGCCCCAGCATTTT. This encodes CASSYGQVGQPQHF.

The CDR3 here is CASSNAQPQHF. The CDR3 coding sequence is TGTGCCAGCAGCAACGCTCAGCCCCAGCATTTT. The chain links TRBV28 to TRBJ1-5; D remains unclear. CDR1 and CDR2 (germline): MDHEN, SYDVKM. The CDR3 length is 11 residues. The V and J ends lost 6 bases and 6 bases respectively, with 6 bases between them.

In DNA, the CDR3 is TGTGCCAGCAGTTTTGTGTACACTGAAGCTTTCTTT. Its protein is CASSFVYTEAFF. The chain is built from TRBV28 and TRBJ1-1; D gene ambiguous. This CDR3 contains 12 residues. V was pared by 3 bases and J by 3 bases, with 5 bases between. Germline V gene lookup returns CDR1 MDHEN and CDR2 SYDVKM.

This chain uses TRBV11-2 with TRBJ1-5, with a tentative D call TRBD1 (6 bases). CDR1 is SGHAT and CDR2 is FQNNGV in the germline V gene. The CDR3 has 15 residues. Trimming took off 5 bases at V and 5 bases at J, with 16 bases between the two ends. The CDR3 DNA is TGTGCCAGCAGCCTTAGTGGACAGAGCCATCAGCCCCAGCATTTT. Its translation: CASSLSGQSHQPQHF.

The chain combines TRBV7-8 with TRBJ2-7, with D hard to call. V lost 5 bases and J lost 3, with 5 bases in between. CDR1 and CDR2 (germline): SGHVS, FQNEAQ. This CDR3 has 11 residues. The CDR3 DNA reads as TGTGCCAGCAGCCCAGGCTACGAGCAGTACTTC. Translating gives CASSPGYEQYF. Filled out from reference TRBV7-8 and TRBJ2-7, the complete variable domain reads GAGVSQSPRYKVAKRGQDVALRCDPISGHVSLFWYQQALGQGPEFLTYFQNEAQLDKSGLPSDRFFAERPEGSVSTLKIQRTQQEDSAVYLCASSPGYEQYFGPGTRLTVT.

In its sample, this clone was seen a few times. The chain has TRBV9 and TRBJ2-1; TRBD2 matches 10 bases. This CDR3 is built from 15 residues. With 1 base clipped from V and 8 bases from J, the junction kept 6 bases outside the gene matches. Germline V gene lookup returns CDR1 SGDLS and CDR2 YYNGEE. CDR3 nucleotide sequence: TGTGCCAGCAGCGTAAGTCTAGCGGGAGCGGATGAGCAGTTCTTC. Its translation: CASSVSLAGADEQFF.

The J gene is TRBJ2-7, the V gene TRBV2; 7 bases line up with TRBD1. J gave up 1 base and V 6 bases, and 9 bases lay outside the gene matches. Per germline, CDR1 SNHLY and CDR2 FYNNEI. CDR3 length equals 15 residues. The CDR3 spells CASSPDRAQSYEQYF. CDR3 nucleotide sequence: TGTGCCAGCAGCCCTGACAGGGCCCAATCCTACGAGCAGTACTTC.

The rearrangement uses TRBV29-1 and TRBJ1-3; D uncertain. V gave up 0 bases and J gave up 2 bases, with 17 bases separating them. The CDR3 is 17 residues long. Germline assignment: CDR1 SQVTM and CDR2 ANQGSEA. In DNA form, the CDR3 reads TGCAGCGTTGAAGAGGTCGACCTCATGGGGACTGGAAACACCATATATTTT. Amino acid sequence: CSVEEVDLMGTGNTIYF.

The chain carries TRBV10-2 and TRBJ2-7; D uncertain. V lost 0 bases and J lost 3, with 9 bases in between. The CDR3 is made up of 14 amino acids. Germline V gene sequence: CDR1 WSHSY, CDR2 SAAADI. CDR3: CASSESETNYEQYF. The CDR3 DNA reads TGCGCCAGCAGTGAGTCCGAAACTAACTACGAGCAGTACTTC.

This chain links TRBV7-3 with TRBJ2-7, with a tentative D call TRBD2 (5 bases). The CDR3 sequence is 14 residues long. From germline, CDR1 is SGHTA and CDR2 FQGTGA. V was trimmed by 0 bases and J by 3 bases, leaving 9 bases between them. The CDR3 nucleotides are TGTGCCAGCAGCTTAACCGGAACTAGCTACGAGCAGTACTTC. This codes for CASSLTGTSYEQYF.